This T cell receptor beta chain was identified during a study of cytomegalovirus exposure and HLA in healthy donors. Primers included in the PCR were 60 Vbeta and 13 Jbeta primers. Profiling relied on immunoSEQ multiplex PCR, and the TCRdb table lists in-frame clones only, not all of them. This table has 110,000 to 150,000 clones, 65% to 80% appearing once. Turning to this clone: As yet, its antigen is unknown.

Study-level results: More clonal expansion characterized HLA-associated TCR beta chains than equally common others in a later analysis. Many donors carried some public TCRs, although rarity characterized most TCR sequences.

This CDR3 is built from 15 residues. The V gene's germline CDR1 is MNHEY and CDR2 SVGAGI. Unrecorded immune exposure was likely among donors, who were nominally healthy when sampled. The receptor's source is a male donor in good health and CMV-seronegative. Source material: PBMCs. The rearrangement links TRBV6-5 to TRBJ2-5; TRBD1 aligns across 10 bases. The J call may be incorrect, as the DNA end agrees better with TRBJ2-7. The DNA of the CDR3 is TGTGCCAGCAGTTACTCAAGGGACAGGGGATACGAGCAGTACTTC. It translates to CASSYSRDRGYEQYF.